This T cell receptor (beta chain) is from a study of cytomegalovirus exposure and HLA in healthy donors. The study, taken as a whole, reports: Sequencing had likely introduced a cluster of highly shared sequence variants as an artifact. Across all donors, roughly uniform sequencing depth was an assumption of the presence/absence analyses. Published work reported that the classifier diagnosed cytomegalovirus status with high specificity and sensitivity. In a later analysis, TCR beta V- and J-gene trimming was associated with a missense DCLRE1C variant.

CDR3 length: 13 residues. Trimming removed 1 base from V and 1 base from J, with 6 bases in between. Germline values: CDR1 SGHRS, CDR2 YFSETQ. A remark on this clone: Its antigen is unknown.

Vbeta (60) and Jbeta (13) primers were used in the PCR. Produced via immunoSEQ multiplex PCR; TCRdb's table is partial and in-frame only. The sample consists of under 150,000 clones, 80% to 90% of them appearing once. Sequenced material: PBMCs. The receptor comes from a man aged 50 to 59 in good health and CMV-seronegative. The chain is built from TRBV5-1 and TRBJ2-7; D is unclear. The CDR3 protein is CASSLTDSYEQYF. In DNA form, the CDR3 reads TGCGCCAGCAGCTTGACAGATTCCTACGAGCAGTACTTC.